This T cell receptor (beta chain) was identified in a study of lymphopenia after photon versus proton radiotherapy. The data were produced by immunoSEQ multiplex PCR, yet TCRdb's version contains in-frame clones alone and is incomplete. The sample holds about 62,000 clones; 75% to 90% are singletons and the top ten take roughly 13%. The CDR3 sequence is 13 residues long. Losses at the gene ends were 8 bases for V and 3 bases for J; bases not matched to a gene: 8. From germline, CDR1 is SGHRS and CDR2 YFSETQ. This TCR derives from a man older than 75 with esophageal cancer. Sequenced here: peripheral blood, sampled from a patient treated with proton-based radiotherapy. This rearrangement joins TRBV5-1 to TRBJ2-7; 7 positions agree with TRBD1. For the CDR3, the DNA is TGCGCCAGTGGTGAACAGGGGAACTACGAGCAGTACTTC. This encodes CASGEQGNYEQYF.